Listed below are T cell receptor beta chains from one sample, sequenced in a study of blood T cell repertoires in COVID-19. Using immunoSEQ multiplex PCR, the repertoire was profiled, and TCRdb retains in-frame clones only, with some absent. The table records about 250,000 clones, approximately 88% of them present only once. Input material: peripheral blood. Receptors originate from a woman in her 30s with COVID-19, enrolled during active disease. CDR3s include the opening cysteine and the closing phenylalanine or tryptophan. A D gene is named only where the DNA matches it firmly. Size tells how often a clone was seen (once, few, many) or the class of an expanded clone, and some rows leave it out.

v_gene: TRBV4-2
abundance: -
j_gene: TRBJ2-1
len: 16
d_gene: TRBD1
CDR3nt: TGTGCCAGCAGCCCAGGGCCGGGACAGGGATCAGTGGTGCAGTTCTTC
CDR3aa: CASSPGPGQGSVVQFF

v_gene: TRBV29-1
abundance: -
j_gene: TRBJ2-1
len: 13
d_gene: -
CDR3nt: TGCAGCGTTGAGGTATCAGCCTACAATGAGCAGTTCTTC
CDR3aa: CSVEVSAYNEQFF

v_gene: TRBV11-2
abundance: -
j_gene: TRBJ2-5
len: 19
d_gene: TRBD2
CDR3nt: TGTGCCAGCAGCTTAGATAATGCGGCTAGCGGGGGGCACCAAGAGACCCAGTACTTC
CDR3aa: CASSLDNAASGGHQETQYF

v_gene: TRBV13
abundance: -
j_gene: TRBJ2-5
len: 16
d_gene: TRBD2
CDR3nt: TGTGCCAGCAGCTCGCGAGCGGGGGGGCAGGCAGAGACCCAGTACTTC
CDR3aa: CASSSRAGGQAETQYF

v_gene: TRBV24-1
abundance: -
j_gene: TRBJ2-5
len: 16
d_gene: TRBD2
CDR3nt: TGTGCCACCAGTGACCCGGGACTAGCGGGAGACGAGACCCAGTACTTC
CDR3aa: CATSDPGLAGDETQYF

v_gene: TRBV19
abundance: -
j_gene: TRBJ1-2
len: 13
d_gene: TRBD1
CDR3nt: TGTGCCAGTAGCCGGGACAGGAACTATGGCTACACCTTC
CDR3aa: CASSRDRNYGYTF

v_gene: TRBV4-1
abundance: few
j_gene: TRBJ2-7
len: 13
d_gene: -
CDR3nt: TGCGCCAGCAGCCAAGACCCCGACAGGCAGCAGTACTTC
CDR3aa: CASSQDPDRQQYF

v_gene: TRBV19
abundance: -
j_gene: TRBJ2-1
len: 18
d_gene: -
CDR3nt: TGTGCCAGTAGTATAGGGATTCGGGGGAGCCTCTCCTACAATGAGCAGTTCTTC
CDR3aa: CASSIGIRGSLSYNEQFF

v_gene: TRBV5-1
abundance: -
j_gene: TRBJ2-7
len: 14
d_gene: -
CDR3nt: TGCGCCAGCAGTAAGGGAGGTGGTTCCTACGAGCAGTACTTC
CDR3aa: CASSKGGGSYEQYF

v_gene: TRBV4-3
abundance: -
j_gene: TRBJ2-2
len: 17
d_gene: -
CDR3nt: TGCGCCAGCAGCCAAGATCAGCCCGGTCGAGCGTTCGGGGAGCTGTTTTTT
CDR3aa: CASSQDQPGRAFGELFF